Shown below are 25 T cell receptor beta chains from a single sample sequenced in a study of T cell clonotyping in hematopoietic cell transplantation. The data were produced by immunoSEQ multiplex PCR, yet TCRdb's version contains in-frame clones alone and is incomplete. The table records more than 15,000 clones, over 90% of them present only once. Sequenced input: peripheral blood mononuclear cells. These receptors were obtained from a man aged 35 to 55 in good health. Some clones in this sample may be carry-over from other donors' samples.

The gene calls are TRBV2 and TRBJ1-4, with a possible D match to TRBD1 (6 bases). Germline CDR1 and CDR2: SNHLY and FYNNEI. The germline V and J ends were trimmed by 6 bases and 2 bases, with 10 bases remaining between them. The CDR3 has 14 residues. The CDR3 reads CASRTQGTNEKLFF. CDR3 in DNA: TGTGCCAGCAGGACTCAGGGGACTAATGAAAAACTGTTTTTT. The whole variable domain, remainder taken from reference TRBV2 and TRBJ1-4, is EPEVTQTPSHQVTQMGQEVILRCVPISNHLYFYWYRQILGQKVEFLVSFYNNEISEKSEIFDDQFSVERPDGSNFTLKIRSTKLEDSAMYFCASRTQGTNEKLFFGSGTQLSVL.

This chain links TRBV10-2 with TRBJ2-2; 8 nucleotides line up with TRBD2. Unmatched junction bases numbered 7, after V lost 7 bases and J lost 3 bases. The germline V gene has CDR1 WSHSY and CDR2 SAAADI. The CDR3 has 15 residues. In DNA form, the CDR3 reads TGCGCCAGCATGAATAGCGGGGTTTACACCGGGGAGCTGTTTTTT. Translation: CASMNSGVYTGELFF.

The chain combines TRBV27 with TRBJ2-6; a possible D gene is TRBD2 (6 bases). Per germline, CDR1 MNHEY and CDR2 SMNVEV (reference sequence). Deletions cut 3 bases from V and 0 bases from J, with 15 bases between. This CDR3 is built from 18 residues. The CDR3 DNA sequence: TGTGCCAGCAGTTTGGTCGTGGGGGGTGGCTCTGGGGCCAACGTCCTGACTTTC. Translating gives CASSLVVGGGSGANVLTF.

This chain joins TRBV27 and TRBJ1-6; D is unclear. This CDR3 spans 14 amino acids. The germline CDR1 and CDR2 sequences are MNHEY and SMNVEV (reference sequence). V was shortened by 6 bases and J by 8 bases, with 14 bases between the two germline ends. CDR3 sequence reads: CASSLYVVDSPLHF. CDR3 in DNA: TGTGCCAGCAGCCTCTACGTCGTGGATTCACCCCTCCACTTT.

This clone showed up just once. This sequence joins TRBV2 and TRBJ1-4; D might be TRBD1 (6 bases). The CDR3 consists of 13 residues. From germline, CDR1 is SNHLY and CDR2 FYNNEI. V lost 4 bases, J lost 6 bases, and 9 bases lay in between. Here the CDR3 DNA reads TGTGCCAGCAGTGGTCAGGGGTATGAAAAACTGTTTTTT. This encodes CASSGQGYEKLFF.

The V and J genes are TRBV5-4 and TRBJ2-7, with 8 nucleotides matching TRBD2. The germline V gene encodes CDR1 SGHNT and CDR2 YYREEE (reference sequence). J was trimmed by 3 bases and V by 4 bases; bases with no gene match: 9. The CDR3 consists of 15 residues. CDR3 bases: TGTGCCAGCAGCGCCGACGGGGGGGGCAGCTACGAGCAGTACTTC. It codes for CASSADGGGSYEQYF.

A single count supports this clone. The rearrangement joins TRBV29-1 to TRBJ1-1; weak D call: TRBD1 (5 bases). The ends were cut back, 6 bases at V and 1 base at J, with 9 bases in the middle. In germline, CDR1 is SQVTM, CDR2 ANQGSEA. This CDR3 is 12 amino acids long. CDR3 nucleotide sequence: TGCAGCGTCCGGGACCCGAACACTGAAGCTTTCTTT. It yields the protein CSVRDPNTEAFF.

V is TRBV19 and J is TRBJ1-5, with 9 bases aligning to TRBD1. V lost 3 bases and J lost 1; bases outside the gene matches: 1. The CDR3 sequence is 15 residues long. Germline-derived CDR1 and CDR2 are LNHDA and SQIVND (reference sequence). CDR3 region: CASSIGQGSNQPQHF. The CDR3 DNA is TGTGCCAGTAGTATCGGACAGGGGAGCAATCAGCCCCAGCATTTT. Based on the CDR3 plus reference TRBV19 and TRBJ1-5, the full variable domain is DGGITQSPKYLFRKEGQNVTLSCEQNLNHDAMYWYRQDPGQGLRLIYYSQIVNDFQKGDIAEGYSVSREKKESFPLTVTSAQKNPTAFYLCASSIGQGSNQPQHFGDGTRLSIL.

This clone was observed a single time. V and J are TRBV25-1 and TRBJ1-2; maybe TRBD1 (5 bases). The CDR3 contains 15 residues. CDR1 is MGHDK, CDR2 SYGVNS, per germline. Trimming left V 5 bases short and J 11 bases short, with 24 bases between. DNA of the CDR3: TGTGCCAGCAGTTACCGGGACGGGGTTAGTGGGGTTTACACCTTC. Translated, it gives CASSYRDGVSGVYTF.

A few counts support this clone. The chain joins TRBV6-5 to TRBJ1-6; TRBD1 aligns across 9 bases. Germline V gene sequence: CDR1 MNHEY, CDR2 SVGAGI. V lost 5 bases and J lost 10; bases outside the gene matches: 9. CDR3 length: 15 residues. This CDR3 reads CASSPVTGGQSPLHF. In DNA, the CDR3 is TGTGCCAGCAGTCCCGTGACAGGGGGGCAATCACCCCTCCACTTT.

This chain links TRBV27 with TRBJ2-7; 7 bases agree with TRBD2. The CDR3 loop spans 15 amino acids. Germline values: CDR1 MNHEY, CDR2 SMNVEV (reference sequence). V was clipped by 4 bases and J by 2 bases; unmatched bases: 8. For the CDR3, the DNA is TGTGCCAGCAGTTATGGTAGCGGGCTCACCTACGAGCAGTACTTC. Translation: CASSYGSGLTYEQYF.

The chain carries TRBV20-1 and TRBJ1-2; D is ambiguous. The CDR3 sequence is 11 residues long. V was cut by 1 base and J by 8 bases, with 8 bases left in between. Germline CDR1 and CDR2: DFQATT and SNEGSKA (reference sequence). The CDR3 protein is CSARVQRGYTF. Here the CDR3 DNA reads TGCAGTGCTAGAGTCCAGCGCGGCTACACCTTC.

The rearrangement uses TRBV6-6 and TRBJ2-7, with TRBD1 matching over 11 bases. There are 15 residues in the CDR3. Germline V gene sequence: CDR1 MNHNY, CDR2 SVGAGI (reference sequence). Trimming cost V 5 bases and J 7 bases; bases outside gene matches: 10. The CDR3 loop reads CASSPTGTGGGEQYF. CDR3 nucleotides: TGTGCCAGCAGTCCGACCGGGACAGGGGGTGGTGAGCAGTACTTC.

The chain has TRBV6-6 and TRBJ1-4; D might be TRBD1 (5 bases). Germline CDR1 and CDR2: MNHNY and SVGAGI (reference sequence). CDR3 size: 15 residues. Trimming removed 0 bases from V and 6 bases from J, with 11 bases in between. For the CDR3, the DNA is TGTGCCAGCAGTTACTCATGGGGGGTTGATGAAAAACTGTTTTTT. Its translation is CASSYSWGVDEKLFF.

The genes are TRBV18 and TRBJ2-7; 7 nucleotides match TRBD1. Per the germline V gene, CDR1 is KGHSH and CDR2 is LQKENI. Germline trimming cut 3 bases from V and 6 bases from J; bases unmatched to any gene: 5. CDR3 length: 13 amino acids. CDR3 coding DNA: TGTGCCAGCTCACCTAACAGGGGCCCCGAGCAGTACTTC. The encoded protein is CASSPNRGPEQYF.

V and J are TRBV29-1 and TRBJ1-1, with 7 bases identical to TRBD1. Losses at the gene ends were 4 bases for V and 3 bases for J; bases not matched to a gene: 5. The CDR3 extends over 13 amino acids. Germline lookup yields CDR1 SQVTM and CDR2 ANQGSEA. The CDR3 DNA sequence: TGCAGCGTTGCTAAGGGGACAGACACTGAAGCTTTCTTT. It translates to CSVAKGTDTEAFF.

This chain joins TRBV4-1 and TRBJ1-6; possibly TRBD1 for D (6 bases). V lost 4 bases and J 11 bases, leaving 12 bases between the germline ends. The CDR3 runs to 13 residues. CDR1 and CDR2 from the germline V gene are MGHRA and YSYEKL. CDR3 in DNA: TGCGCCAGCAGCCTGGCCCAGGGGACACCCCTCCACTTT. Its translation is CASSLAQGTPLHF.

The chain links TRBV4-1 to TRBJ1-1; D is perhaps TRBD1 (5 bases). Per germline, CDR1 MGHRA and CDR2 YSYEKL. Trimming took 4 bases from V and 10 from J, leaving 28 bases between them. The CDR3 is 17 residues long. The DNA of the CDR3 is TGCGCCAGCAGCCTCACGGAGGGGAACATGGGGAACGTGGGAGCTTTCTTT. This encodes CASSLTEGNMGNVGAFF.

The chain carries TRBV4-3 and TRBJ1-2; D call uncertain. The CDR3 is 15 residues long. Germline V gene lookup returns CDR1 LGHNA and CDR2 YSLEER. V dropped 0 bases and J dropped 4 bases, with 12 bases sitting between them. The DNA for the CDR3 is TGCGCCAGCAGCCAAGATACGGGGAGGACCTATGGCTACACCTTC. It codes for CASSQDTGRTYGYTF.

The J gene is TRBJ2-7, the V gene TRBV2; no clear D gene. CDR1 is SNHLY and CDR2 is FYNNEI in the germline V gene. This CDR3 contains 11 residues. Trimming stripped 7 bases from V and 4 bases from J, with 8 bases between. The CDR3 coding sequence is TGTGCCAGCATGCTGCAGTACGAGCAGTACTTC. This sequence encodes CASMLQYEQYF.

The table lists this clone with a count of one. The V gene is TRBV20-1, the J gene TRBJ2-5; TRBD1 might be the D (5 bases). This CDR3 comprises 11 residues. Germline V gene lookup returns CDR1 DFQATT and CDR2 SNEGSKA (reference sequence). V lost 7 bases and J lost 4, with 10 bases in between. Here the CDR3 reads CSEWGSETQYF. The CDR3 DNA is TGCAGTGAATGGGGCTCAGAGACCCAGTACTTC.

The chain carries TRBV4-3 and TRBJ2-5; D call uncertain. Germline lookup yields CDR1 LGHNA and CDR2 YSLEER. This CDR3 spans 16 amino acids. Trimming removed 0 bases at V and 4 bases at J, with 15 bases between. CDR3 protein: CASSQDLGPSGETQYF. The CDR3 region has the DNA TGCGCCAGCAGCCAAGATTTGGGCCCTTCGGGAGAGACCCAGTACTTC.

CDR3 amino acids: CASSRGTYEQYF. The DNA for the CDR3 is TGTGCCAGCAGCAGAGGAACCTACGAGCAGTACTTC. This chain uses TRBV7-2 with TRBJ2-7; D remains ambiguous. From germline, CDR1 is SGHTA and CDR2 FQGNSA. CDR3 length equals 12 residues. With 5 bases removed from V and 2 bases from J, the gap between germline ends came to 7 bases.

The chain uses TRBV19 and TRBJ2-1, with TRBD2 identical over 13 bases. Looked up from germline, CDR1 is LNHDA and CDR2 is SQIVND (reference sequence). V lost 4 bases and J lost 6; bases outside the gene matches: 3. CDR3 length: 15 residues. This chain's CDR3 is CASSTGLAGVNEQFF. The DNA of the CDR3 is TGTGCCAGTAGTACAGGACTAGCGGGAGTCAATGAGCAGTTCTTC.

The chain recombines TRBV9 with TRBJ1-4; D might be TRBD1 (5 bases). V was cut by 0 bases and J by 4 bases, with 13 bases left in between. Germline CDR1 reads SGDLS; CDR2 reads YYNGEE. The CDR3 is 16 amino acids. CDR3 sequence reads: CASSVGLRDFNEKLFF. For the CDR3, the DNA is TGTGCCAGCAGCGTAGGTCTTCGGGACTTTAATGAAAAACTGTTTTTT.